The subject of this entry is one TCR beta chain. No antigen is known for it. Here immunoSEQ multiplex PCR was the method, and the copy in TCRdb shows in-frame clones only, minus some. The sample contains under 150,000 clones, approximately 94% of which appear only once. V was pared by 1 base and J by 8 bases, with 4 bases of the junction left unmatched. The CDR3 sequence is 15 residues long. Germline V CDR1 and CDR2: SGHTA, FQGTGA. This specimen comes from a study of T cell responses to AZD1222 COVID-19 vaccine. At the level of the study: Second-dose groups at about 4 or about 12 weeks were pooled.

Broader study findings: Clonal diversity was possibly underestimated; the donors were predominantly white British and more often female. Baseline seropositivity characterized only six AZD1222 recipients.

The sample was peripheral blood, taken on day 0 of AZD1222 vaccination. The chain employs TRBV7-3 and TRBJ2-3; 12 nucleotides align to TRBD2. The source of this sequence is an adult in good health. CDR3 coding DNA: TGTGCCAGCAGCTTAAAGACTAGCGGGGGAGCTACGCAGTATTTT. This gives the protein CASSLKTSGGATQYF.